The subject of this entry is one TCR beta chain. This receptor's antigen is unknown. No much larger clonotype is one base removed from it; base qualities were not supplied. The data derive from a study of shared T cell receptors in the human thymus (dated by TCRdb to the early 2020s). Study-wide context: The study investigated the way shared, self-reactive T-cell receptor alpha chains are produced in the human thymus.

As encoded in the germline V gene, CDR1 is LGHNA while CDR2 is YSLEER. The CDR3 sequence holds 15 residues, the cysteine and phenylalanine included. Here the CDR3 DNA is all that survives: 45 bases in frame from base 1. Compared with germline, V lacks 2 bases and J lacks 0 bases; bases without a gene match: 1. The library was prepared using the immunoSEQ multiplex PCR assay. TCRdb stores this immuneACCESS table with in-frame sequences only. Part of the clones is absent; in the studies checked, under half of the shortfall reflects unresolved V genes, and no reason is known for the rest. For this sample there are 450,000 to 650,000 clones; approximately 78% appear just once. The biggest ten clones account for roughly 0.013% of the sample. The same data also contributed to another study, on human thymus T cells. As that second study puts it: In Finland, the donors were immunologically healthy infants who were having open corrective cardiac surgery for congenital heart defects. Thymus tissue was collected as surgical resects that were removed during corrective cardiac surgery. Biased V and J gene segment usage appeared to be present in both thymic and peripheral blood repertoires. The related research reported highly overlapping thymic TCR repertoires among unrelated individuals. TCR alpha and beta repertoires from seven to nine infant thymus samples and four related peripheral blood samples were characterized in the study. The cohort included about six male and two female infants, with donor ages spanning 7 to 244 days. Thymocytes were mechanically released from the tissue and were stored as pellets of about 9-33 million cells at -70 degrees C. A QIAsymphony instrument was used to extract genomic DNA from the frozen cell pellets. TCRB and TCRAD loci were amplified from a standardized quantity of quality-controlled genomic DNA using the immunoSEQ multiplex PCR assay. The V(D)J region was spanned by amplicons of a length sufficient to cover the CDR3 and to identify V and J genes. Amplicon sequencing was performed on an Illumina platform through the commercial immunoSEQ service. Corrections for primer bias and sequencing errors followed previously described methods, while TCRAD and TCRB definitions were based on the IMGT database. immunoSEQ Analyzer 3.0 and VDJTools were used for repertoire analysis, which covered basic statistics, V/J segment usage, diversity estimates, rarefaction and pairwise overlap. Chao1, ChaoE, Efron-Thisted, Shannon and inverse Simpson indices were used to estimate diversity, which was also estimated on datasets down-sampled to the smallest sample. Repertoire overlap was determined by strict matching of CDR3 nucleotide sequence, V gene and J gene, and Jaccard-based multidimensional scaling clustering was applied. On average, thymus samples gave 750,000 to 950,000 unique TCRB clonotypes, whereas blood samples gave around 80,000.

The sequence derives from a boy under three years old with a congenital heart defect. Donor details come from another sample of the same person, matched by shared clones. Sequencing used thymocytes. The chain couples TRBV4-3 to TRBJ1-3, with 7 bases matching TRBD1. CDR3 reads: CASSQRDSSGNTIYF. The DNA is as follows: TGCGCCAGCAGCCAACGGGACAGCTCTGGAAACACCATATATTTT.